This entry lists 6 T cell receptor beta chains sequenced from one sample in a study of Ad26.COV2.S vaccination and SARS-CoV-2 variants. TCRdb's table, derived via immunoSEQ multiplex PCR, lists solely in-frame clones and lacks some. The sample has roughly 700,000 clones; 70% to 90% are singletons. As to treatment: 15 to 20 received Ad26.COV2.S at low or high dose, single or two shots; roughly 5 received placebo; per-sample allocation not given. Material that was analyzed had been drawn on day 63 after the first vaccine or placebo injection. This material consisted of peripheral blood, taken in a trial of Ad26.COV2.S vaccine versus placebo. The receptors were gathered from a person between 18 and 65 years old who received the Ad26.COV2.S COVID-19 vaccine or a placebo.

The CDR3 spells CASSQRDRASYNEQFF. DNA for the CDR3: TGCGCCAGCAGCCAAAGGGACAGGGCCTCCTACAATGAGCAGTTCTTC. The chain has TRBV4-1 and TRBJ2-1; 9 bases are shared with TRBD1. Germline CDR1 reads MGHRA; CDR2 reads YSYEKL. There are 16 residues in the CDR3. V dropped 2 bases and J dropped 0; count of bases not matched to a gene: 2.

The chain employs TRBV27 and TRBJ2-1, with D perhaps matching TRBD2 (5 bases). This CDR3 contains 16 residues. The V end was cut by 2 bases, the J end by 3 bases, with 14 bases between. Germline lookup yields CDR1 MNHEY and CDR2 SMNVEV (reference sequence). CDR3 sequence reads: CASSLRVDLYYNEQFF. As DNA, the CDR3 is TGTGCCAGCAGTTTAAGGGTGGACTTATACTACAATGAGCAGTTCTTC.

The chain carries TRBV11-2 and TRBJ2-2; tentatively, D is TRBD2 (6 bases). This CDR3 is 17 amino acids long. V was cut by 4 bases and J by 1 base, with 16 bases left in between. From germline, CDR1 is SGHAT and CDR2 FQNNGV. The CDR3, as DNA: TGTGCCAGCAGCTCCGGGGTAGCGGCCCTGAACACCGGGGAGCTGTTTTTT. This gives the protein CASSSGVAALNTGELFF.

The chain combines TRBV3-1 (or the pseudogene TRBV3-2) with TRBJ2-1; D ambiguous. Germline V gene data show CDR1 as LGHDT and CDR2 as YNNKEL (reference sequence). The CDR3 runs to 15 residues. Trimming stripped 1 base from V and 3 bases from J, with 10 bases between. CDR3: CASSQGLRGYNEQFF. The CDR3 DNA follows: TGTGCCAGCAGCCAAGGGCTCAGAGGCTACAATGAGCAGTTCTTC.

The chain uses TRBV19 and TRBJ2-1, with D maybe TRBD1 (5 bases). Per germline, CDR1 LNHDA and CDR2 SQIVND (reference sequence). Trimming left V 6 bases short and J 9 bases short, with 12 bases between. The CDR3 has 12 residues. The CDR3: CASRDSLGEQFF. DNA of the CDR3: TGTGCCAGTAGAGACAGCCTCGGTGAGCAGTTCTTC.

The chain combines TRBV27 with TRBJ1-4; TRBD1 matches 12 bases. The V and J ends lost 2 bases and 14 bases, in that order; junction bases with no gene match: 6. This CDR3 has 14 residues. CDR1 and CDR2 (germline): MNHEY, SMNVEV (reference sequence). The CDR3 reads CASSLRGTGGSLFF. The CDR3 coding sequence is TGTGCCAGCAGTTTAAGAGGGACAGGGGGCTCGCTGTTTTTT.